These T cell receptor beta chains were read from a single sample in a study of T-cell reconstitution after alpha-beta-depleted transplantation in children. A single record per CDR3 protein comes from TCRdb applying MiXCR to the PCR reads. The sample holds about 540,000 distinct CDR3 sequences, 27% seen once. The specimen was PBMCs, collected before TCRalphabeta/CD19-depleted stem cell transplant. The origin of the receptors is a boy less than two years old with Wiskott-Aldrich syndrome, due to receive a stem cell transplant. The CDR3 runs from the conserved cysteine through the conserved F or W. A D gene is named only where the DNA matches it firmly. Rows give clone size only sometimes, using once, few, many, or a class for an expanded clone.

NA TRBJ2-7 TRBV7-2 few TGTGCCAGCAGCTTAGCTGGGGCTCTAAGGAGCTACGAGCAGTACTTC CASSLAGALRSYEQYF
NA TRBJ2-5 TRBV5-1 NA TGCGCCAGCAGCATCTCACAGGGACGAGGGGAGACCCAGTACTTC CASSISQGRGETQYF
NA TRBJ1-1 TRBV18 few TGTGCCAGCTCACCACCGGCACAAACTGAAGCTTTCTTT CASSPPAQTEAFF
NA TRBJ2-1 TRBV7-2 NA TGTGCCAGCAGCTTAGATTTGGTAACCCACAATGAGCAGTTCTTC CASSLDLVTHNEQFF
NA TRBJ2-5 TRBV7-9 NA TGTGCCAGCAGCTTACTCAGGGCCGACGTTTTCGAGACCCAGTACTTC CASSLLRADVFETQYF
NA TRBJ1-1 TRBV5-1 few TGCGCCAGCAGCTTGGCCCTCGGGCAGGGCACTGAAGCTTTCTTT CASSLALGQGTEAFF
NA TRBJ1-4 TRBV5-1 NA TGCGCCAGCAGCTTGGGGGCCGTTAATGAAAAACTGTTTTTT CASSLGAVNEKLFF
NA TRBJ1-4 TRBV11-1 few TGTGCCAGCAGCTTAGTGTTTGCGGCACTAGACCACCTTGCAACTAATGAAAAACTGTTTTTT CASSLVFAALDHLATNEKLFF
TRBD2 TRBJ2-1 TRBV5-1 few TGCGCCAGCAGCTCTGGCCTAGCGGGAGCCCTACTTAACAATGAGCAGTTCTTC CASSSGLAGALLNNEQFF
TRBD2 TRBJ2-1 TRBV20-1 few TGCAGTGCTAGAGATATTAGCGGGAGCTACAATGAGCAGTTCTTC CSARDISGSYNEQFF
NA TRBJ2-2 TRBV5-4 few TGTGCCAGCAGCTTGGAGGGGGGCGCATCTATCGGGGAGCTGTTTTTT CASSLEGGASIGELFF
NA TRBJ2-7 TRBV5-1 NA TGCGCCAGCAGCGGGGACTTACCCTACGAGCAGTACTTC CASSGDLPYEQYF
NA TRBJ1-1 TRBV5-1 few TGCGCCAGCAGCGACACCGTGACCTCTAAAATCCGTACTGAAGCTTTCTTT CASSDTVTSKIRTEAFF
NA TRBJ1-4 TRBV28 few TGTGCCAGCAGTCCCCCCCTGCAGCGAACTAATGAAAAACTGTTTTTT CASSPPLQRTNEKLFF
TRBD1 TRBJ2-4 TRBV5-1 NA TGCGCCAGCAGCCCCCAGACAGGGTCCGGAAATTTAGCCAAAAACATTCAGTACTTC CASSPQTGSGNLAKNIQYF
TRBD2 TRBJ2-3 TRBV11-2 NA TGTGCCAGCAGCCAACGAAGAAAAGCACTAGCGGGAGGGCCGAATACGCAGTATTTT CASSQRRKALAGGPNTQYF
NA TRBJ2-2 TRBV20-1 NA TGCAGTGCTAGAAAGGCCGGGGAGCTGTTTTTT CSARKAGELFF
NA TRBJ2-2 TRBV3-1 few TGTGCCAGCAGCCAATCGATTAATAAGCCCGGGATCAACACCGGGGAGCTGTTTTTT CASSQSINKPGINTGELFF
TRBD2 TRBJ2-7 TRBV10-3 few TGTGCCATCAGTGCCGAGCGGGAAGACGAGCAGTACTTC CAISAEREDEQYF
NA TRBJ2-1 TRBV9 once TGTGCCAGCAGCCCATACGAAGGGACCTCCTACAATGAGCAGTTCTTC CASSPYEGTSYNEQFF
TRBD2 TRBJ2-7 TRBV28 NA TGTGCCAGCAGGAGACCGGGACTAGCTGCCTACGAGCAGTACTTC CASRRPGLAAYEQYF
TRBD2 TRBJ2-7 TRBV20-1 few TGCAGTGCTAGAGAAGCTAGCGGGAACACCTACGAGCAGTACTTC CSAREASGNTYEQYF
TRBD2 TRBJ2-1 TRBV29-1 NA TGCAGCGTTGAAGGCCTGACTAGCGGTTCCTACAATGAGCAGTTCTTC CSVEGLTSGSYNEQFF
NA TRBJ1-1 TRBV29-1 few TGCAGTCCCGGGACAATTATGAACACTGAAGCTTTCTTT CSPGTIMNTEAFF
NA TRBJ1-1 TRBV27 NA TGTGCCAGCAGTTTTACTCAGGGCTTGGGGAGGGCCACTGAAGCTTTCTTT CASSFTQGLGRATEAFF
NA TRBJ2-1 TRBV12-3/TRBV12-4 NA TGTGCCAGCAGCCACGCCAGGGTTTTATTGAACTATGAGCAGTTCTTC CASSHARVLLNYEQFF
TRBD2 TRBJ2-3 TRBV4-2 NA TGTGCCAGCAGCCATGCTAGCGGGGAAGGCACAGATACGCAGTATTTT CASSHASGEGTDTQYF
TRBD2 TRBJ2-3 TRBV12-3/TRBV12-4 NA TGTGCCAGCAGTTGGGGACTAGCGGGAGGCTCAGATACGCAGTATTTT CASSWGLAGGSDTQYF
NA TRBJ2-5 TRBV5-1 NA TGCGCCAGCAGCCGTAATGGAGTACAAGAGACCCAGTACTTC CASSRNGVQETQYF
NA TRBJ2-1 TRBV12-3/TRBV12-4 few TGTGCCAGCAGTTCATGGACGAAGAGCTCCTACAATGAGCAGTTCTTC CASSSWTKSSYNEQFF
TRBD1 TRBJ2-1 TRBV2 NA TGTGCCAGTCAGACAGGGGGCAAACTTGGTGAGCAGTTCTTC CASQTGGKLGEQFF
NA TRBJ2-7 TRBV24-1 NA TGTGCCACCAGTGATTCCTTTGGGGGGCGCGAGCAGTACTTC CATSDSFGGREQYF
TRBD1 TRBJ1-2 TRBV25-1 NA TGTGCCAGCAGTGGGATACTGACAGGGGACTATGGCTACACCTTC CASSGILTGDYGYTF
TRBD2 TRBJ2-1 TRBV6-2/TRBV6-3 NA TGTGCCAGCAGCCTCGGGTCTAGCGGGAGGAATGAGCAGTTCTTC CASSLGSSGRNEQFF
NA TRBJ2-7 TRBV7-2 NA TGTGCCAGCAGCTTAGCCCTAGCCTACGAGCAGTACTTC CASSLALAYEQYF
TRBD1 TRBJ2-7 TRBV10-3 few TGTGCCATCAGTCGGGGACAGGGATACGAGCAGTACTTC CAISRGQGYEQYF
NA TRBJ1-6 TRBV12-3/TRBV12-4 NA TGTGCCAGCAATAGACTAGGGTTCGGACCCCTCCACTTT CASNRLGFGPLHF
NA TRBJ2-1 TRBV7-2 NA TGTGCCAGCAGCTTCCCGGGGCTGGCCTACAATGAGCAGTTCTTC CASSFPGLAYNEQFF
TRBD2 TRBJ2-2 TRBV5-1 few TGCGCCAGCACCCCGGGAGGGAGCTCCGGGGAGCTGTTTTTT CASTPGGSSGELFF
NA TRBJ2-1 TRBV5-1 few TGCGCCAGCAGCTTTCCCAAGACGGGAGACCGTTACAATGAGCAGTTCTTC CASSFPKTGDRYNEQFF
TRBD2 TRBJ2-1 TRBV9 NA TGTGCCAGCAGGCCTCACAGAACTAGCGGAGGATCTTACAATGAGCAGTTCTTC CASRPHRTSGGSYNEQFF
NA TRBJ1-5 TRBV24-1 NA TGTGCCACCAGTGAGACGAGCAATCAGCCCCAGCATTTT CATSETSNQPQHF
TRBD1 TRBJ1-5 TRBV12-3/TRBV12-4 NA TGTGCCAGCAGTTGGGACAGGGGGGGCGGCCAGCCCCAGCATTTT CASSWDRGGGQPQHF
NA TRBJ2-1 TRBV5-5 NA TGTGCCAGCAGTTCGAGGCTAGACAATGAGCAGTTCTTC CASSSRLDNEQFF
NA TRBJ2-5 TRBV4-1 NA TGCGCCAGCAGCCAAACCCGGGCGCTCAAGACCCAGTACTTC CASSQTRALKTQYF
NA TRBJ1-3 TRBV5-1 NA TGCGCCAGCAGTTACGGACAGCTACCTACTGGAAACACCATATATTTT CASSYGQLPTGNTIYF
NA TRBJ2-7 TRBV12-3/TRBV12-4 NA TGTGCCAGCAGTCCGACCGGGCCAGGAACCTACGAGGAGTACTTC CASSPTGPGTYEEYF
TRBD1 TRBJ2-1 TRBV5-1 once TGCGCCAGCAGCTTGGGATCAGGGGGCCATGAGCAGTTCTTC CASSLGSGGHEQFF
TRBD1 TRBJ2-7 TRBV29-1 NA TGCAGCGTTGTGGCGGTGTACAGGGGCTCTGTTTACGAGCAGTACTTC CSVVAVYRGSVYEQYF
NA TRBJ1-1 TRBV5-1 NA TGCGCCAGCAGCTTGGTCGGGGGAAGGAACACTGAAGCTTTCTTT CASSLVGGRNTEAFF
NA TRBJ2-3 TRBV3-1 NA TGTGCCAGCAGCCAAGATGTGGGTAGCACGCAGTATTTT CASSQDVGSTQYF
NA TRBJ2-5 TRBV7-9 NA TGTGCCAGCAGCTTTCCCCCCCTCTTC CASSFPPLF
TRBD2 TRBJ2-3 TRBV12-3/TRBV12-4 NA TGTGCCAGCGATAGCGGGAGGTCTAGCACAGATACGCAGTATTTT CASDSGRSSTDTQYF
TRBD2 TRBJ2-5 TRBV20-1 few TGCAGTGCTAGATATCTGGCGGGAGTCCGGGAGACCCAGTACTTC CSARYLAGVRETQYF
NA TRBJ1-2 TRBV18 NA TGTGCCAGCTCACAAGCGGAGAACTCGTACTATGGCTACACCTTC CASSQAENSYYGYTF
NA TRBJ2-7 TRBV15 few TGTGCCACCAGCGGCCGTTTGGGGACGGACGAGCAGTACTTC CATSGRLGTDEQYF
NA TRBJ2-5 TRBV10-3 NA TGTGCCATCAGGGACGGCCAGCAAGAGACCCAGTACTTC CAIRDGQQETQYF
NA TRBJ2-7 TRBV29-1 NA TGCAGCGTTGAGACAAACTCCTACGAGCAGTACTTC CSVETNSYEQYF
NA TRBJ2-5 TRBV20-1 few TGCAGTGCTAGAGAGAGGTACCAAGAGACCCAGTACTTC CSARERYQETQYF
TRBD1 TRBJ2-7 TRBV15 few TGTGCCACCAGCAGAGCCGGGACAGGGGGGTACGAGCAGTACTTC CATSRAGTGGYEQYF